This TCR beta chain was captured in a study of cytomegalovirus exposure and HLA in healthy donors. Study at large: For the approximately 400 genotyped donors, roughly 80% fell within the Caucasian-associated ancestry cluster.

Germline CDR1 GTSNPN, CDR2 SVGIG (reference sequence). The CDR3 is 13 amino acids. V was trimmed by 6 bases and J by 5 bases, leaving 16 bases between them. The primer mix had 60 Vbeta and 13 Jbeta primers. TCRdb's copy holds only in-frame clones and misses some; the assay was immunoSEQ multiplex PCR. Of some 190,000 clones listed, 76% are singletons. This clone was counted between two and nine times. Sequencing input: PBMCs. The J gene is TRBJ1-1, the V gene TRBV30, with TRBD1 as a possible D gene (6 bases). This receptor was taken from a man aged 18 to 30 in good health and CMV-seronegative. The chain's CDR3 is CACPTGSGTEAFF. CDR3 DNA sequence: TGTGCCTGTCCTACAGGGTCCGGTACTGAAGCTTTCTTT.